The clone carrying this TCR beta chain has only a few counts. The junction and the germline gene differ at one end; a read error may be behind it. The data were taken from a study of T cells after posttransplantation cyclophosphamide. Profiled with immunoSEQ multiplex PCR; TCRdb holds only in-frame clones, not every one. The sample was found to contain some 43,000 clones, and every one recurs. The CDR3 is 13 residues long. Germline CDR1 SEHNR, CDR2 FQNEAQ (reference sequence). The chain links TRBV7-9 to TRBJ1-5; no clear D. This sequence was found in a man between 35 and 55 years old in good health, CMV-negative, and a related stem cell transplant donor. What was sequenced was PBMCs. CDR3 DNA: TGTGCCAGCGGCTTAGCCGGGAATCAGCCCCAGCATTTT. Residues: CASGLAGNQPQHF.